This passage covers 8 T cell receptor beta chains from one sample sequenced in a study of a mutant IDH1 vaccine in newly diagnosed glioma. The table came from immunoSEQ multiplex PCR; TCRdb's copy has only in-frame clones and leaves some out. The table includes approximately 54,000 clones, approximately 81% detected once. Regarding time point: baseline, week 1 (first vaccination visit). Specified treatment: pre-vaccination baseline after standard-of-care therapy. The specimen was PBMCs, collected from a glioma patient treated with radiotherapy, temozolomide or both. The receptors here all came from a man younger than 35 with glioma.

The CDR3 sequence is CASSREGQGATEAFF. DNA of the CDR3: TGCGCCAGCAGCCGGGAGGGACAGGGTGCAACTGAAGCTTTCTTT. The J gene is TRBJ1-1, the V gene TRBV4-3, with 9 nucleotides matching TRBD1. The germline V gene has CDR1 LGHNA and CDR2 YSLEER. V trimming: 4 bases; J trimming: 5 bases; junction bases outside the gene matches: 8. The CDR3 runs to 15 residues.

This sequence joins TRBV4-1 and TRBJ2-1; a possible D gene is TRBD2 (5 bases). Germline V gives CDR1 MGHRA, CDR2 YSYEKL. The CDR3 has 14 residues. V lost 1 base, J lost 10 bases, and 14 bases lay in between. Written as DNA, the CDR3 is TGCGCCAGCAGCCAAGCCGGAGGTGCTTGGGAGCAGTTCTTC. Translation gives CASSQAGGAWEQFF.

The chain couples TRBV2 to TRBJ1-2; weak D call: TRBD1 (5 bases). The CDR3 is 13 amino acids. Per germline, CDR1 SNHLY and CDR2 FYNNEI. Trimming took off 6 bases at V and 4 bases at J, with 12 bases between the two ends. CDR3 coding DNA: TGTGCCAGCAGCGCCGGGACCCGCTATGGCTACACCTTC. It translates to CASSAGTRYGYTF.

This chain links TRBV2 with TRBJ2-1, with D possibly matching TRBD2 (5 bases). The CDR3 totals 13 residues. Germline loops: CDR1 SNHLY, CDR2 FYNNEI. The V end lost 7 bases, the J end lost 7 bases, and 14 bases lay between the germline ends. CDR3 amino acids: CASNLVGKNEQFF. The CDR3 DNA reads as TGTGCCAGCAACCTTGTCGGGAAGAATGAGCAGTTCTTC. Filled out from reference TRBV2 and TRBJ2-1, the complete variable domain reads EPEVTQTPSHQVTQMGQEVILRCVPISNHLYFYWYRQILGQKVEFLVSFYNNEISEKSEIFDDQFSVERPDGSNFTLKIRSTKLEDSAMYFCASNLVGKNEQFFGPGTRLTVL.

V gene TRBV5-1 combines with J gene TRBJ2-4; 10 bases line up with TRBD2. The germline V gene has CDR1 SGHRS and CDR2 YFSETQ. The CDR3 runs 16 residues. J was trimmed by 4 bases and V by 4 bases; bases with no gene match: 8. The CDR3 sequence is CASSNGLAAQKNIQYF. The CDR3 DNA follows: TGCGCCAGCAGCAACGGACTAGCGGCCCAGAAAAACATTCAGTACTTC.

The rearrangement links TRBV5-8 to TRBJ1-5, with D unclear. This CDR3 has 15 residues. Germline CDR1 SGHTS, CDR2 YDEGEE. V lost 0 bases and J lost 0, with 7 bases in between. CDR3 DNA sequence: TGTGCCAGCAGCTTGGGGCTTCATAGCAATCAGCCCCAGCATTTT. The encoded protein is CASSLGLHSNQPQHF.

The chain joins TRBV4-3 to TRBJ1-2; a weak D match, TRBD1 (6 bases). CDR1 and CDR2 (germline): LGHNA, YSLEER. V was trimmed by 4 bases and J by 8 bases, leaving 20 bases between them. The CDR3 covers 15 residues. CDR3 nucleotides: TGCGCCAGCAGCCCCGCCGGGACATCGGGAGGAGGCTACACCTTC. It is translated as CASSPAGTSGGGYTF.

This rearrangement joins TRBV15 to TRBJ1-1, with D possibly TRBD1 on 6 matching bases. The germline V and J ends were trimmed by 6 bases and 3 bases, with 8 bases remaining between them. This CDR3 has 12 amino acids. The germline CDR1 and CDR2 sequences are LNHNV and YYDKDF (reference sequence). The CDR3 loop reads CATRQGYTEAFF. The CDR3 region has the DNA TGTGCCACCAGACAGGGCTACACTGAAGCTTTCTTT.